This T cell receptor beta chain was captured by sequencing in a study of T cells after yellow fever vaccination. This clonotype was seen at least ten times. CDR3 length equals 14 residues. Germline V gene sequence: CDR1 SGHTA, CDR2 FQGNSA. Trimming left V 5 bases short and J 3 bases short, with 14 bases between. MiXCR, run by TCRdb on the 5' RACE reads, gives a single entry per CDR3 protein. This sample has about 74,000 distinct CDR3 sequences, with roughly 6.9% found just once. The receptor was isolated from a man aged 18-30 years who received the YFV17D yellow fever vaccine. This specimen was CD8+ T cells sorted from PBMCs, taken 5 days after the first yellow fever vaccination. The chain carries TRBV7-2 and TRBJ2-7; the D gene could be TRBD1 or TRBD2 (5 bases each). This chain's CDR3 is CASSGGDWVYEQYF. Here the CDR3 DNA reads TGTGCCAGCAGCGGGGGAGACTGGGTCTACGAGCAGTACTTC.